Listed below are T cell receptor beta chains from one sample, sequenced in a study of somatic mutations in cytotoxic T cells in rheumatoid arthritis. TCRdb's table, derived via immunoSEQ multiplex PCR, lists solely in-frame clones and lacks some. The sample has about 10,000 clones, about 89% seen once. Material: CD4+ T cells sorted from blood. The receptors derive from a woman under 30 with rheumatoid arthritis. The CDR3 runs from the conserved cysteine through the conserved F or W.

V gene: TRBV30
J gene: TRBJ1-5
CDR3 protein: CAWSTPGSLSFTNQPQHF

V gene: TRBV4-1
J gene: TRBJ2-7
CDR3 protein: CASSQGYSLPQAEQYF

V gene: TRBV19
J gene: TRBJ2-2
CDR3 protein: CASSGHGGTGELFF

V gene: TRBV30
J gene: TRBJ2-3
CDR3 protein: CACRPGGRTDTQYF

V gene: TRBV7-3
J gene: TRBJ2-2
CDR3 protein: CASSPRGGPTGELFF

V gene: TRBV23-1
J gene: TRBJ1-2
CDR3 protein: CASSQSVEEDTRNYGYTF

V gene: TRBV30
J gene: TRBJ2-7
CDR3 protein: CAWGQGDHEQYF

V gene: TRBV2
J gene: TRBJ2-3
CDR3 protein: CASRGQLTDTQYF

V gene: TRBV25-1
J gene: TRBJ2-7
CDR3 protein: CATAQAGSYEQYF

V gene: TRBV5-6
J gene: TRBJ1-2
CDR3 protein: CASSSRGLLSYGYTF